A selection of T cell receptor beta chains follows, all from one sample in a study of blood T cells in healthy people across ages. TCRdb used MiXCR to reprocess the 5' RACE reads, holding one entry per CDR3 protein. Of approximately 900,000 distinct CDR3 sequences detected, about 44% appear once; the ten largest clones hold around an eighth. Specimen: blood. The receptors shown here come from a man aged 25 to 45 in good health. The CDR3 runs from the conserved cysteine through the conserved F or W. D genes are given only for firm matches. The size field is filled for only some rows; it gives once, few, many or a size class.

>TRBD1|17|TRBV27|-|TRBJ2-1
TGTGCCAGCAATCACTTGACGGGACAGGGGGCCAGCAATGAGCAGTTCTTC
CASNHLTGQGASNEQFF
>-|16|TRBV7-2|few|TRBJ2-5
TGTGCCAGCAGCTTACTTTCAGCGGGCGCAAAAGAGACCCAGTACTTC
CASSLLSAGAKETQYF
>-|14|TRBV7-2|few|TRBJ1-5
TGTGCCAGCAGCTTAGTTCCAGGCAATCAGCCCCAGCATTTT
CASSLVPGNQPQHF
>TRBD1|15|TRBV12-3/TRBV12-4|few|TRBJ2-5
TGTGCCAGCAGTTCCGGACAGGGGGCCAGGGAGACCCAGTACTTC
CASSSGQGARETQYF
>TRBD2|17|TRBV5-1|-|TRBJ2-7
TGCGCCAGCAGCTCCCCCGGACTAGCGGGGGCTACCTACGAGCAGTACTTC
CASSSPGLAGATYEQYF
>-|16|TRBV5-4|-|TRBJ2-3
TGTGCCAGCAGACTTGATTTGTTGGGGAGCACAGATACGCAGTATTTT
CASRLDLLGSTDTQYF
>-|16|TRBV6-1|-|TRBJ1-1
TGTGCCAGCAGTGATCGTACTGGGGGGCGGAACACTGAAGCTTTCTTT
CASSDRTGGRNTEAFF
>-|14|TRBV20-1|-|TRBJ1-4
TGCAGTGCTAGTAGTCATAGGGGGAATGAAAAACTGTTTTTT
CSASSHRGNEKLFF
>TRBD2|16|TRBV7-2|-|TRBJ2-7
TGTGCCAGCAGCTTAGAAAGCGTCTCGGGGGGCTACGAGCAGTACTTC
CASSLESVSGGYEQYF
>-|12|TRBV29-1|-|TRBJ2-4
TGCAGCGTTGACCCAGGCCAAAACATTCAGTACTTC
CSVDPGQNIQYF
>TRBD2|16|TRBV27|-|TRBJ2-7
TGTGCCAGCAGTTTTCGCGGGGGGGCCAATCCCTACGAGCAGTACTTC
CASSFRGGANPYEQYF
>-|14|TRBV30|-|TRBJ1-4
TGTGCCTGGAGTGATGGGGTTAGAGGGGAAAAACTGTTTTTT
CAWSDGVRGEKLFF
>-|15|TRBV7-2|few|TRBJ1-2
TGTGCCAGCAGCTTAGCGAAGGGGGTGAACTATGGCTACACCTTC
CASSLAKGVNYGYTF
>-|14|TRBV7-2|once|TRBJ2-7
TGTGCCAGCAGCTTAGACAGGGGGGGATACGAGCAGTACTTC
CASSLDRGGYEQYF
>-|13|TRBV29-1|-|TRBJ1-2
TGCAGCGTTGGGGACATCCCCTCGGGAGGCTACACCTTC
CSVGDIPSGGYTF
>-|14|TRBV12-3/TRBV12-4|-|TRBJ1-4
TGTGCCAGCAGAACGACAGCGAAGTCTGAAAAACTGTTTTTT
CASRTTAKSEKLFF